A single sample gave rise to the 13 T cell receptor beta chains below, sequenced in a study of cytomegalovirus exposure and HLA in healthy donors. Primers: 60 Vbeta forward and 13 Jbeta reverse. The protocol was immunoSEQ multiplex PCR, while the TCRdb copy is restricted to in-frame clones and leaves out a portion. The sample consists of about 96,000 clones, around 79% of them appearing once. The sample taken for sequencing was PBMCs. The receptors come from a woman between 65 and 79 years old in good health and CMV-seropositive.

The chain employs TRBV9 and TRBJ2-7; 7 bases fit TRBD2. Unmatched junction bases numbered 10, after V lost 4 bases and J lost 0 bases. Germline loops: CDR1 SGDLS, CDR2 YYNGEE. The CDR3 is made up of 16 amino acids. For the CDR3, the DNA is TGTGCCAGCAGCACCCGGGGGGACCACCTCTCCTACGAGCAGTACTTC. This gives the protein CASSTRGDHLSYEQYF.

CDR3 loop: CASSGDSWRGEQYF. Written as DNA, the CDR3 is TGTGCCAGCAGTGGGGACAGTTGGAGGGGCGAGCAGTACTTC. The gene calls are TRBV2 and TRBJ2-7; D is perhaps TRBD1 (7 bases). Germline assignment: CDR1 SNHLY and CDR2 FYNNEI. This CDR3 is built from 14 residues. The V gene lost 4 bases and the J gene lost 6 bases, with 16 bases spanning the gap.

The chain joins TRBV19 to TRBJ1-4; TRBD1 matches at 7 bases. This CDR3 comprises 16 residues. CDR1 and CDR2 (germline): LNHDA, SQIVND (reference sequence). The V and J ends lost 10 bases and 7 bases, in that order; junction bases with no gene match: 18. Here the CDR3 reads CATRWGQTGRGEKLFF. In nucleotides, the CDR3 is TGTGCCACCCGATGGGGACAGACTGGGCGCGGTGAAAAACTGTTTTTT.

This chain links TRBV6-1 with TRBJ2-7; D not certain. The V end was cut by 8 bases, the J end by 4 bases, with 9 bases between. The germline gives CDR1 MNHNS, CDR2 SASEGT. This CDR3 is built from 11 residues. CDR3 region: CASRFQYEQYF. The DNA for the CDR3 is TGTGCCAGCCGTTTTCAGTACGAGCAGTACTTC.

The chain is built from TRBV5-1 and TRBJ2-3, with 9 bases that match TRBD2. The J segment lost 5 bases and the V segment lost 0 bases, leaving 10 bases of the junction unmatched. Germline V gene lookup returns CDR1 SGHRS and CDR2 YFSETQ. This CDR3 has 17 residues. The CDR3 DNA sequence: TGCGCCAGCAGCTTGGCGCGGGGGGGCCAGGTGGGAGATACGCAGTATTTT. It is translated as CASSLARGGQVGDTQYF.

The rearrangement uses TRBV29-1 and TRBJ2-7; perhaps TRBD2 as D (7 bases). With 5 bases removed from V and 2 bases from J, the gap between germline ends came to 16 bases. Per germline, CDR1 SQVTM and CDR2 ANQGSEA. The CDR3 totals 14 residues. This chain's CDR3 is CSVIPGGPPYEQYF. In DNA form, the CDR3 reads TGCAGCGTTATTCCCGGGGGGCCCCCCTACGAGCAGTACTTC.

The rearrangement uses TRBV6-1 and TRBJ1-6; D unresolved. CDR3 size: 15 residues. Trimming shortened V by 4 bases and J by 8 bases, and 15 bases separated the two germline ends. Germline CDR1 reads MNHNS; CDR2 reads SASEGT. In DNA form, the CDR3 reads TGTGCCAGCAGTGCGAGGAGGCCCGATGATTCACCCCTCCACTTT. Translated: CASSARRPDDSPLHF.

The chain couples TRBV2 to TRBJ2-3, with 9 bases aligning to TRBD2. CDR1 SNHLY and CDR2 FYNNEI come from the germline V gene. The V gene end was trimmed by 9 bases and the J gene end by 4 bases; junction bases not matched to a gene: 8. The CDR3 is 14 amino acids. In DNA form, the CDR3 reads TGTGCCAGTAGTAGCGGGAGTGGCGCAGATACGCAGTATTTT. Residues: CASSSGSGADTQYF. Full variable domain (remainder filled in from reference TRBV2 and TRBJ2-3): EPEVTQTPSHQVTQMGQEVILRCVPISNHLYFYWYRQILGQKVEFLVSFYNNEISEKSEIFDDQFSVERPDGSNFTLKIRSTKLEDSAMYFCASSSGSGADTQYFGPGTRLTVL.

The chain is built from TRBV18 and TRBJ1-3; TRBD1 matches 9 bases. J lost 0 bases, V lost 5 bases, and 8 bases had no gene match. The CDR3 is 17 residues long. Germline assignment: CDR1 KGHSH and CDR2 LQKENI. CDR3 amino acids: CASSAQQGAISGNTIYF. The CDR3 bases are TGTGCCAGCTCAGCCCAACAGGGGGCTATCTCTGGAAACACCATATATTTT.

V and J are TRBV19 and TRBJ1-5; 9 nucleotides line up with TRBD1. This CDR3 comprises 15 residues. The junction had 7 bases not matched to a gene; V was cut back by 6 bases and J by 4 bases. CDR1 and CDR2 from the germline V gene are LNHDA and SQIVND (reference sequence). The CDR3 sequence is CASRFGTGRNQPQHF. The CDR3 nucleotides read TGTGCCAGTAGGTTCGGGACAGGGAGGAATCAGCCCCAGCATTTT.

The chain employs TRBV5-1 and TRBJ2-5; the match to TRBD2 covers 11 bases. Looked up from germline, CDR1 is SGHRS and CDR2 is YFSETQ. V lost 4 bases to trimming and J lost 11 bases; unmatched junction nucleotides: 19. The CDR3 is 17 residues long. Written as DNA, the CDR3 is TGCGCCAGCAGCCCCGCTGGACTAGCGGGTTCGCGGAGGGAGCAGTACTTC. It encodes CASSPAGLAGSRREQYF.

The V and J genes are TRBV30 and TRBJ2-7, with 8 bases identical to TRBD1. Germline-derived CDR1 and CDR2 are GTSNPN and SVGIG (reference sequence). The J segment lost 4 bases and the V segment lost 2 bases, leaving 1 base of the junction unmatched. This CDR3 has 12 residues. DNA for the CDR3: TGTGCCTGGAGTCAGGGGGCTTACGAGCAGTACTTC. It translates to CAWSQGAYEQYF.

The rearrangement links TRBV10-3 to TRBJ2-5, with TRBD2 matching over 14 bases. The J call is doubtful: the DNA matches TRBJ2-7 better. The CDR3 is made up of 20 amino acids. CDR1 and CDR2 (germline): ENHRY, SYGVKD. CDR3 DNA sequence: TGTGCCATCAGTGATCAGGGGACTAGCGGGAGTTTACTAAGCGGTTACGAGCAGTACTTC. Its protein is CAISDQGTSGSLLSGYEQYF.